The rows below give T cell receptor beta chains drawn from one sample of a study of Ad26.COV2.S vaccination and SARS-CoV-2 variants. TCRdb's table, derived via immunoSEQ multiplex PCR, lists solely in-frame clones and lacks some. The sample holds about 440,000 clones, 90% seen once. The material sequenced was peripheral blood, taken in a trial of Ad26.COV2.S vaccine versus placebo. These TCRs come from a person between 18 and 60 years old who received the Ad26.COV2.S COVID-19 vaccine or a placebo. The CDR3 runs from the conserved cysteine through the conserved F or W. Each record gives: D gene, V gene, J gene, clone size, CDR3 length, CDR3 protein, CDR3 DNA. The D gene is left open where the match is weak. Clone size appears in some rows only: once, few, many, or a class for an expanded clone.

d_gene: NA; v_gene: TRBV7-9; j_gene: TRBJ2-2; abundance: NA; len: 15; CDR3aa: CASSLGGANTGELFF; CDR3nt: TGTGCCAGCAGCTTAGGGGGCGCGAACACCGGGGAGCTGTTTTTT
d_gene: NA; v_gene: TRBV9; j_gene: TRBJ2-2; abundance: NA; len: 13; CDR3aa: CASSVGQAGELFF; CDR3nt: TGTGCCAGCAGCGTAGGCCAGGCCGGGGAGCTGTTTTTT
d_gene: NA; v_gene: TRBV4-3; j_gene: TRBJ2-3; abundance: NA; len: 15; CDR3aa: CASSQGRDPSDTQYF; CDR3nt: TGCGCCAGCAGCCAAGGGCGGGACCCCTCGGATACGCAGTATTTT
d_gene: NA; v_gene: TRBV7-3; j_gene: TRBJ2-7; abundance: NA; len: 15; CDR3aa: CASSLTVAGRYEQYF; CDR3nt: TGTGCCAGCAGCTTAACGGTGGCAGGGCGGTACGAGCAGTACTTC
d_gene: NA; v_gene: TRBV10-3; j_gene: TRBJ2-1; abundance: once; len: 12; CDR3aa: CAISAGGNEQFF; CDR3nt: TGTGCCATCAGTGCGGGCGGGAATGAGCAGTTCTTC
d_gene: NA; v_gene: TRBV29-1; j_gene: TRBJ2-7; abundance: NA; len: 13; CDR3aa: CSVDMGRNYEQYF; CDR3nt: TGCAGCGTTGATATGGGACGGAACTACGAGCAGTACTTC
d_gene: TRBD2; v_gene: TRBV7-2; j_gene: TRBJ2-1; abundance: NA; len: 16; CDR3aa: CASSFGLAGVYNEQFF; CDR3nt: TGTGCCAGCAGCTTCGGCCTAGCGGGGGTATACAATGAGCAGTTCTTC
d_gene: NA; v_gene: TRBV9; j_gene: TRBJ2-1; abundance: NA; len: 13; CDR3aa: CASSVDLADEQFF; CDR3nt: TGTGCCAGCAGCGTAGATCTAGCCGATGAGCAGTTCTTC
d_gene: NA; v_gene: TRBV4-2; j_gene: TRBJ2-1; abundance: NA; len: 15; CDR3aa: CASSQGGGSRNEQFF; CDR3nt: TGTGCCAGCAGCCAAGGTGGGGGAAGTCGCAATGAGCAGTTCTTC
d_gene: NA; v_gene: TRBV28; j_gene: TRBJ2-7; abundance: NA; len: 11; CDR3aa: CASSTRDEQYF; CDR3nt: TGTGCCAGCAGCACCCGGGACGAGCAGTACTTC
d_gene: TRBD1; v_gene: TRBV11-2; j_gene: TRBJ1-6; abundance: few; len: 13; CDR3aa: CASSSTGSSPLHF; CDR3nt: TGTGCCAGCAGCTCGACAGGGAGTTCACCCCTCCACTTT
d_gene: NA; v_gene: TRBV19; j_gene: TRBJ2-1; abundance: NA; len: 13; CDR3aa: CASSIDRYNEQFF; CDR3nt: TGTGCCAGTAGCATTGACCGCTACAATGAGCAGTTCTTC
d_gene: NA; v_gene: TRBV20-1; j_gene: TRBJ2-3; abundance: NA; len: 11; CDR3aa: CSATGGDTQYF; CDR3nt: TGCAGTGCTACAGGGGGGGATACGCAGTATTTT
d_gene: NA; v_gene: TRBV28; j_gene: TRBJ2-1; abundance: NA; len: 17; CDR3aa: CASRRYPTSRSYNEQFF; CDR3nt: TGTGCCAGCAGACGGTACCCCACTAGTAGGTCCTACAATGAGCAGTTCTTC
d_gene: TRBD2; v_gene: TRBV29-1; j_gene: TRBJ2-2; abundance: NA; len: 16; CDR3aa: CSVEDEGRVNTGELFF; CDR3nt: TGCAGCGTTGAAGATGAAGGGAGGGTGAACACCGGGGAGCTGTTTTTT
d_gene: NA; v_gene: TRBV27; j_gene: TRBJ2-2; abundance: NA; len: 12; CDR3aa: CASSLLGGELFF; CDR3nt: TGTGCCAGCAGTTTATTAGGAGGGGAGCTGTTTTTT
d_gene: NA; v_gene: TRBV15; j_gene: TRBJ2-5; abundance: NA; len: 16; CDR3aa: CATSRELPGVQETQYF; CDR3nt: TGTGCCACCAGCAGAGAATTACCCGGGGTCCAAGAGACCCAGTACTTC
d_gene: NA; v_gene: TRBV7-3; j_gene: TRBJ2-7; abundance: few; len: 15; CDR3aa: CASSSSAPGMSEQYF; CDR3nt: TGTGCCAGCAGCTCCTCTGCTCCCGGGATGAGTGAGCAGTACTTC
d_gene: TRBD2; v_gene: TRBV11-3; j_gene: TRBJ2-7; abundance: NA; len: 15; CDR3aa: CASSLRAGAAYEQYF; CDR3nt: TGTGCCAGCAGCTTAAGAGCGGGAGCGGCCTACGAGCAGTACTTC
d_gene: NA; v_gene: TRBV28; j_gene: TRBJ1-4; abundance: NA; len: 13; CDR3aa: CASTGERSEKLFF; CDR3nt: TGTGCCAGCACTGGTGAGCGGTCGGAAAAACTGTTTTTT
d_gene: NA; v_gene: TRBV27; j_gene: TRBJ1-1; abundance: NA; len: 13; CDR3aa: CASTLSLGLRAFF; CDR3nt: TGTGCCAGCACCCTATCGCTGGGACTTAGGGCTTTCTTT
d_gene: NA; v_gene: TRBV27; j_gene: TRBJ1-1; abundance: NA; len: 13; CDR3aa: CASSERGGTEAFF; CDR3nt: TGTGCCAGTAGTGAACGAGGGGGGACTGAAGCTTTCTTT
d_gene: NA; v_gene: TRBV6-2/TRBV6-3; j_gene: TRBJ2-7; abundance: NA; len: 15; CDR3aa: CASSYSSSGSYEQYF; CDR3nt: TGTGCCAGCAGTTACTCGTCCAGCGGAAGCTACGAGCAGTACTTC
d_gene: NA; v_gene: TRBV28; j_gene: TRBJ2-7; abundance: NA; len: 13; CDR3aa: CASSFVRPYEQYF; CDR3nt: TGTGCCAGCAGTTTTGTGAGACCCTACGAGCAGTACTTC
d_gene: NA; v_gene: TRBV7-2; j_gene: TRBJ2-1; abundance: NA; len: 15; CDR3aa: CASSLGLYSDNEQFF; CDR3nt: TGTGCCAGCAGCTTAGGACTGTACAGTGACAATGAGCAGTTCTTC
d_gene: NA; v_gene: TRBV19; j_gene: TRBJ1-4; abundance: NA; len: 15; CDR3aa: CASSLGRATNEKLFF; CDR3nt: TGTGCCAGTAGTCTAGGACGCGCGACTAATGAAAAACTGTTTTTT
d_gene: TRBD2; v_gene: TRBV7-3; j_gene: TRBJ2-1; abundance: NA; len: 15; CDR3aa: CASSGVVAGLNEQFF; CDR3nt: TGTGCCAGCAGCGGAGTAGTAGCGGGTCTCAATGAGCAGTTCTTC
d_gene: NA; v_gene: TRBV28; j_gene: TRBJ2-5; abundance: NA; len: 16; CDR3aa: CASSTPWTTYQETQYF; CDR3nt: TGTGCCAGCAGTACCCCCTGGACGACGTACCAAGAGACCCAGTACTTC
d_gene: NA; v_gene: TRBV12-5; j_gene: TRBJ2-7; abundance: NA; len: 12; CDR3aa: CASGFAQGEQYF; CDR3nt: TGTGCTAGTGGTTTTGCCCAGGGCGAGCAGTACTTC
d_gene: NA; v_gene: TRBV5-1; j_gene: TRBJ2-5; abundance: NA; len: 15; CDR3aa: CASSLVLGAGETQYF; CDR3nt: TGCGCCAGCAGCTTGGTTTTGGGAGCGGGAGAGACCCAGTACTTC
d_gene: TRBD2; v_gene: TRBV19; j_gene: TRBJ2-1; abundance: NA; len: 15; CDR3aa: CASSGGTTIYNEQFF; CDR3nt: TGTGCCAGTAGTGGCGGGACTACAATCTACAATGAGCAGTTCTTC
d_gene: NA; v_gene: TRBV7-9; j_gene: TRBJ1-5; abundance: NA; len: 13; CDR3aa: CASSSQGNQPQHF; CDR3nt: TGTGCCAGCAGCTCTCAGGGCAATCAGCCCCAGCATTTT
d_gene: TRBD2; v_gene: TRBV7-8; j_gene: TRBJ2-7; abundance: NA; len: 15; CDR3aa: CASSLLAATIYEQYF; CDR3nt: TGTGCCAGCAGCTTACTAGCGGCAACCATCTACGAGCAGTACTTC
d_gene: NA; v_gene: TRBV2; j_gene: TRBJ1-5; abundance: NA; len: 16; CDR3aa: CASSEGDEYSNQPQHF; CDR3nt: TGTGCCAGCAGTGAGGGGGATGAATATAGCAATCAGCCCCAGCATTTT
d_gene: NA; v_gene: TRBV5-8; j_gene: TRBJ2-7; abundance: NA; len: 13; CDR3aa: CASSLGRTYEQYF; CDR3nt: TGTGCCAGCAGCTTGGGCAGAACCTACGAGCAGTACTTC
d_gene: NA; v_gene: TRBV28; j_gene: TRBJ1-2; abundance: NA; len: 18; CDR3aa: CASSSFSRPDHLGYGYTF; CDR3nt: TGTGCCAGCAGTTCCTTTAGCCGACCAGATCATTTGGGATATGGCTACACCTTC
d_gene: NA; v_gene: TRBV28; j_gene: TRBJ2-7; abundance: few; len: 11; CDR3aa: CATAGLYEQYF; CDR3nt: TGTGCCACCGCCGGGCTCTACGAGCAGTACTTC
d_gene: NA; v_gene: TRBV21-1; j_gene: TRBJ2-1; abundance: NA; len: 13; CDR3aa: CASNPRLDHEQFF; CDR3nt: TGTGCCAGCAACCCAAGACTAGACCATGAGCAGTTCTTC
d_gene: NA; v_gene: TRBV6-2/TRBV6-3; j_gene: TRBJ2-7; abundance: NA; len: 13; CDR3aa: CASSYRLTYEQYF; CDR3nt: TGTGCCAGCAGTTACAGATTAACCTACGAGCAGTACTTC
d_gene: TRBD1; v_gene: TRBV2; j_gene: TRBJ2-5; abundance: NA; len: 13; CDR3aa: CATDRGNQETQYF; CDR3nt: TGTGCAACGGACAGGGGGAATCAAGAGACCCAGTACTTC
d_gene: NA; v_gene: TRBV2; j_gene: TRBJ1-2; abundance: few; len: 12; CDR3aa: CASSDPAYGYTF; CDR3nt: TGTGCCAGCAGTGATCCCGCCTATGGCTACACCTTC
d_gene: NA; v_gene: TRBV30; j_gene: TRBJ1-4; abundance: NA; len: 14; CDR3aa: CAWSGGGLSEKLFF; CDR3nt: TGTGCCTGGAGTGGCGGGGGGCTCAGTGAAAAACTGTTTTTT
d_gene: NA; v_gene: TRBV5-5; j_gene: TRBJ2-7; abundance: NA; len: 13; CDR3aa: CASSATDSYEQYF; CDR3nt: TGTGCCAGCAGCGCTACGGACTCCTACGAGCAGTACTTC
d_gene: NA; v_gene: TRBV19; j_gene: TRBJ1-5; abundance: NA; len: 15; CDR3aa: CASSIRGSLNQPQHF; CDR3nt: TGTGCCAGTAGTATCCGTGGCAGCCTCAATCAGCCCCAGCATTTT
d_gene: NA; v_gene: TRBV6-2/TRBV6-3; j_gene: TRBJ2-7; abundance: NA; len: 12; CDR3aa: CASSQTRGEQYF; CDR3nt: TGTGCCAGCAGCCAGACCCGCGGGGAGCAGTACTTC
d_gene: TRBD1; v_gene: TRBV6-2/TRBV6-3; j_gene: TRBJ1-5; abundance: NA; len: 15; CDR3aa: CASSYEGARNQPQHF; CDR3nt: TGTGCCAGCAGTTACGAGGGGGCTCGCAATCAGCCCCAGCATTTT
d_gene: NA; v_gene: TRBV6-6; j_gene: TRBJ2-7; abundance: NA; len: 11; CDR3aa: CASSYSLEQYF; CDR3nt: TGTGCCAGCAGTTACTCCCTCGAGCAGTACTTC
d_gene: NA; v_gene: TRBV28; j_gene: TRBJ2-7; abundance: once; len: 14; CDR3aa: CASRAHRQDVRQYF; CDR3nt: TGTGCCAGCAGAGCCCATCGACAGGATGTTCGGCAGTACTTC
d_gene: NA; v_gene: TRBV25-1; j_gene: TRBJ1-6; abundance: NA; len: 15; CDR3aa: CASSDEGREDSPLHF; CDR3nt: TGTGCCAGCAGTGACGAGGGGCGGGAGGATTCACCCCTCCACTTT
d_gene: NA; v_gene: TRBV6-5; j_gene: TRBJ2-1; abundance: once; len: 14; CDR3aa: CASNDYRSYNEQFF; CDR3nt: TGTGCCAGCAACGACTATAGATCCTACAATGAGCAGTTCTTC
d_gene: NA; v_gene: TRBV7-9; j_gene: TRBJ2-1; abundance: NA; len: 13; CDR3aa: CASSLITINEQFF; CDR3nt: TGTGCCAGCAGCCTAATTACCATAAATGAGCAGTTCTTC
d_gene: TRBD1; v_gene: TRBV3-1/TRBV3-2; j_gene: TRBJ1-5; abundance: NA; len: 15; CDR3aa: CASSPGGGSNQPQHF; CDR3nt: TGTGCCAGCAGCCCAGGGGGGGGGAGCAATCAGCCCCAGCATTTT
d_gene: NA; v_gene: TRBV19; j_gene: TRBJ2-3; abundance: NA; len: 14; CDR3aa: CASSISGSTDTQYF; CDR3nt: TGTGCCAGTAGTATTTCAGGGTCGACAGATACGCAGTATTTT